This passage covers 3 T cell receptor beta chains from one sample sequenced in a study of blood T cell repertoires in COVID-19. Data came from immunoSEQ multiplex PCR; TCRdb stores just in-frame clones and leaves some out. Here the sample spans 95,000 to 100,000 clones, around 85% being singletons. Sequencing was carried out using peripheral blood. The receptors here all came from a woman aged 65 to 85 with active or convalescent COVID-19.

The J gene is TRBJ2-5, the V gene TRBV2, with a tentative D call TRBD1 (5 bases). This CDR3 comprises 13 residues. V shed 7 bases and J shed 2 bases, with 11 bases lying between them. Germline CDR1 SNHLY, CDR2 FYNNEI. CDR3 sequence: CASNIQEQETQYF. In DNA, the CDR3 is TGTGCCAGCAATATACAGGAACAAGAGACCCAGTACTTC.

V usage is TRBV24-1 and J usage is TRBJ2-1; 8 bases match TRBD2. The CDR3 is 16 amino acids. The germline V gene encodes CDR1 KGHDR and CDR2 SFDVKD. Trimming at V came to 2 bases and at J to 4 bases, leaving 6 bases not matched to a gene. CDR3 sequence reads: CATSDYRLAGYNEQFF. The CDR3 DNA reads as TGTGCCACCAGTGATTATAGGCTAGCGGGTTACAATGAGCAGTTCTTC.

This chain uses TRBV27 with TRBJ1-5; D gene unclear. V lost 2 bases, J lost 11 bases, and 7 bases lay in between. Germline assignment: CDR1 MNHEY and CDR2 SMNVEV (reference sequence). The CDR3 runs 11 residues. The CDR3 region has the DNA TGTGCCAGCAGTTTAATCACAGCCCAGCATTTT. It specifies CASSLITAQHF.